This T cell receptor (beta chain) was obtained from a study of CD8+ T cells in alopecia areata. Treatment here: oral pan-JAK inhibitor, 5-10 mg twice daily. Sequencing relied on a cDNA template that was reverse transcribed from extracted RNA. The table came from immunoSEQ multiplex PCR; TCRdb's copy has only in-frame clones and leaves some out. The table includes around 140,000 clones, 86% detected once. Germline CDR1 and CDR2: SEHNR and FQNEAQ (reference sequence). This CDR3 comprises 14 residues. The J segment lost 2 bases and the V segment lost 5 bases, leaving 2 bases of the junction unmatched. The source material was CD8+ T cells sorted from blood, sampled at week 4, from a patient treated with tofacitinib. The genes are TRBV7-9 and TRBJ2-7; TRBD2 matches at 11 bases. The sequence derives from a human donor with alopecia areata. The CDR3 protein is CASSTSGGTYEQYF. In DNA form, the CDR3 reads TGTGCCAGCAGCACTAGCGGGGGTACCTACGAGCAGTACTTC.